A single sample is the source of the 4 T cell receptor beta chains below, sequenced in a study of T cells in Graves' hyperthyroidism and ophthalmopathy. From RNA transcripts, TCR beta CDR3 regions were amplified. The primer set for the first-round RT-PCR of the TCR CDR3 was HTBI. MiXCR was run by TCRdb on the multiplex PCR reads, yielding one entry per CDR3 protein. The repertoire holds a few hundred thousand distinct CDR3 sequences, with just over 45% as singletons. The source material was peripheral blood or thyroid tissue (not recorded which). The receptors stem from a young woman with Graves' hyperthyroidism.

This clonotype was counted at least ten times. J is TRBJ1-1 and V is TRBV19, with D hard to call. The CDR3 has 13 amino acids. Germline-derived CDR1 and CDR2 are LNHDA and SQIVND (reference sequence). The V end was cut by 6 bases, the J end by 10 bases, with 18 bases between. CDR3 DNA: TGTGCCAGTAGCCATCCCGATGGATCCGGAGCTTTCTTT. It encodes CASSHPDGSGAFF.

The chain recombines TRBV5-1 with TRBJ2-7, with 10 bases aligning to TRBD1. The CDR3 has 16 residues. The V segment lost 4 bases and the J segment 5 bases; nucleotides outside the gene matches: 12. Germline assignment: CDR1 SGHRS and CDR2 YFSETQ. CDR3 sequence: CASSSRQGAASHEQYF. As DNA, the CDR3 is TGCGCCAGCAGCAGCAGACAGGGGGCCGCTTCCCACGAGCAGTACTTC.

On this clonotype: A much larger clone lies a single base off, so this may be a read error. The chain couples TRBV7-9 to TRBJ1-4; 7 positions agree with TRBD1. The CDR3 runs 16 residues. Germline values: CDR1 SEHNR, CDR2 FQNEAQ (reference sequence). CDR3 in DNA: TGTGCCCGCAGCCTCGGAGGGGGGGACAGTGATGAAAAACTGTTTTTT. It encodes CARSLGGGDSDEKLFF.

This clonotype came up many times. The rearrangement joins TRBV5-1 to TRBJ1-4, with D hard to call. Per the germline V gene, CDR1 is SGHRS and CDR2 is YFSETQ. The V end lost 4 bases, the J end lost 2 bases, and 9 bases lay between the germline ends. This CDR3 spans 14 amino acids. The CDR3 reads CASSLTITNEKLFF. The CDR3 DNA reads as TGCGCCAGCAGCCTCACAATCACTAATGAAAAACTGTTTTTT.